Described below is a single T cell receptor (beta chain) sequence and its context. The clone's antigen remains unknown. Per-nucleotide qualities are absent, and no much larger clonotype sits a single base away. The sample's time point label is to be understood as: baseline before first vaccination. Vaccinee samples came from UK trials COV001 and COV002, including a single-blind randomized controlled phase 2/3 trial of AZD1222 (ChAdOx1 nCoV-19) in healthy adults. For TCRbeta chain sequencing, PBMC samples were collected from trial participants at day 0 and at day 28 after the second dose. The sample belongs to a study of T cell responses to AZD1222 COVID-19 vaccine (dated by TCRdb to about 2021). About the investigation overall: AZD1222 recipients given second doses at about 4 weeks or at about 12 weeks were pooled, since spike-specific TCR depth and breadth were not found to differ between the two schedules. TCR sequencing covered about 230 trial participants: approximately 200 given two doses of AZD1222 and 26 given two doses of MenACWY control vaccine. Trial participants were enrolled into age subgroups of 18-55, 56-69 and 70-plus years, which contained about 150, 28 and 57 TCR-sequenced participants, respectively. General conclusions and limits of the study: In the small 56-69-year group, the increase in depth fell short of significance, most likely because of low power. Epitopes outside the regions mutated in the B.1.351 and B.1.1.7 variants were reportedly recognized by nearly half of the unique spike-specific TCRs. Conclusions about previously exposed vaccinees are limited because only six or seven AZD1222 recipients were SARS-CoV-2 seropositive at baseline. Participants were mostly white British and included more females than males, and it was suggested by the authors that clonal diversity may have been underestimated. Because no day 14 peak-response samples were available, the repertoires could be characterized only after the peak T cell response. Vaccine-associated CD4 TCRs spanned the whole spike protein, with dominant responses in regions 160-218 and 743-854. Spike-specific TCR breadth and depth rose significantly after two AZD1222 doses compared with day 0 and with MenACWY recipients.

The CDR3 has 15 amino acids, counting the end cysteine and phenylalanine. Left in the record is the CDR3 DNA by itself, 45 bases read in frame from the first base. Taken from the germline V gene, the CDR1 and CDR2 loops are SGHRS and YFSETQ. Compared with germline, V lacks 7 bases and J lacks 7 bases; bases without a gene match: 17. The CDR3 regions of human TCRbeta chains were analyzed by immunosequencing. Per the original workflow: Repertoire TCRs were checked for matches against a reference library of SARS-CoV-2-specific TCRs that had been generated using the MIRA antigen-specificity platform. Breadth meant the fraction of unique TCRs that were SARS-CoV-2-associated, whereas depth meant the fraction of total T cells that were SARS-CoV-2-associated. Each spike-specific TCR was assigned to its reactive spike region and to a CD4 or CD8 class using the MIRA data. Log10-transformed breadth and depth values were compared by one-way ANOVA with Sidak's multiple comparisons tests. In its TCRdb copy, this immuneACCESS table keeps in-frame sequences only and misses some clones. Where compared with another copy, unresolved V genes explain less than half of these, and the others have no known cause. V, J and clone size were drawn from that table, and D and trimming were deduced from the DNA. The sample table shows roughly 190,000 clones, and just over 90% are seen once. The ten largest clones capture about 3.9% of the sample.

Rearrangement joined TRBV5-1 to TRBJ2-7; 7 central bases correspond to TRBD2. The TCR originated in an adult in good health. The starting material was peripheral blood, obtained on day 0 of AZD1222 vaccination. For the CDR3, the sequence is CASGLGGGSPPEQYF. The DNA sequence is as follows: TGCGCCAGCGGGCTCGGCGGCGGGAGTCCCCCTGAGCAGTACTTC.